This T cell receptor (beta chain) was retrieved from a study of response to subunit inactivated influenza vaccine. Germline V gene lookup returns CDR1 ENHRY and CDR2 SYGVKD. The CDR3 is 17 amino acids. J was trimmed by 3 bases and V by 2 bases; bases with no gene match: 7. A word on this clonotype: Its target is not known.

Study results and limitations: It was suggested by the authors that few new T cells are recruited by each seasonal influenza vaccination.

Each CDR3 protein is one row after TCRdb ran MiXCR on the RT-PCR reads. Here the sample spans approximately 520,000 distinct CDR3 sequences, less than 30% being singletons. The material was CD4+ T cells sorted from PBMCs, obtained approximately 5 days after vaccination. The gene calls are TRBV10-3 and TRBJ1-5, with 10 bases aligning to TRBD1. The receptor comes from a man in his fifties or sixties who received an inactivated influenza vaccine. CDR3 coding DNA: TGTGCCATCAGTGAGCGAAAAGACAGGGGGCACAATCAGCCCCAGCATTTT. This codes for CAISERKDRGHNQPQHF.